This TCR beta chain derives from a study of Tregs in tolerant kidney transplant recipients. The study's findings and limits: Validation in larger populations is needed because few patients were studied.

This clone was observed a single time. Its antigen is still unknown. CDR1 is SGHRS, CDR2 YFSETQ, per germline. J was trimmed by 3 bases and V by 0 bases; bases with no gene match: 2. The CDR3 is 15 amino acids. TCRdb's table, derived via immunoSEQ multiplex PCR, lists solely in-frame clones and lacks some. The top ten hold approximately 0.41% of the sample, which has under 45,000 clones, around 95% seen once. This TCR came from a human donor in good health. The source material was Tregs from blood cultured with allogeneic cells. This chain joins TRBV5-1 and TRBJ2-3, with 9 bases fitting TRBD1. CDR3: CASSLVGQGTDTQYF. The CDR3 DNA reads TGCGCCAGCAGCTTGGTGGGACAGGGAACAGATACGCAGTATTTT.